Listed here are 24 T cell receptor beta chains from one sample, sequenced in a study of cytomegalovirus exposure and HLA in healthy donors. The PCR was carried out with 60 Vbeta primers and 13 Jbeta primers. TCRdb's table, derived via immunoSEQ multiplex PCR, lists solely in-frame clones and lacks some. This sample's table has fewer than 100,000 clones. The sample was PBMCs. All receptors derive from a man aged 50 to 60 in good health and CMV-seronegative.

The chain has TRBV28 and TRBJ1-1; D may be TRBD1 (5 bases). Trimming cost V 1 base and J 5 bases, with 14 bases left between them. The CDR3 totals 15 residues. Germline loops: CDR1 MDHEN, CDR2 SYDVKM. CDR3 DNA: TGTGCCAGCAGTTTATTCGTCAGGGCGGATACTGAAGCTTTCTTT. Translating it yields CASSLFVRADTEAFF.

This chain connects TRBV6-1 to TRBJ1-5; no reliable D call. V lost 4 bases and J lost 2, with 9 bases in between. Per the germline V gene, CDR1 is MNHNS and CDR2 is SASEGT. The CDR3 is 14 residues long. The CDR3 region has the DNA TGTGCCAGCAGTGGGGGTAGCGGCAATCAGCCCCAGCATTTT. As protein: CASSGGSGNQPQHF.

The chain is built from TRBV6-1 and TRBJ1-6; D ambiguous. CDR1 is MNHNS and CDR2 is SASEGT in the germline V gene. The length of the CDR3 is 14 residues. Trimming cost V 4 bases and J 5 bases, with 9 bases left between them. The CDR3 coding sequence is TGTGCCAGCAGTGTTGGCCTTAATAATTCACCCCTCCACTTT. Translation gives CASSVGLNNSPLHF.

The chain is built from TRBV19 and TRBJ1-5; no firm D call. The CDR3 sequence is 17 residues long. Germline CDR1 reads LNHDA; CDR2 reads SQIVND (reference sequence). V shed 8 bases and J shed 0 bases, with 20 bases lying between them. CDR3 in amino acids: CASPQSGVYNSNQPQHF. The CDR3 nucleotides are TGTGCCAGTCCTCAGAGTGGAGTTTACAATAGCAATCAGCCCCAGCATTTT.

The rearrangement links TRBV5-4 to TRBJ2-6; D gene uncertain. CDR3 length equals 16 residues. Trimming shortened V by 3 bases and J by 0 bases, and 10 bases separated the two germline ends. CDR1 and CDR2 from the germline V gene are SGHNT and YYREEE (reference sequence). The CDR3 DNA reads TGTGCCAGCAGCTCGACACGCTTCTCTGGGGCCAACGTCCTGACTTTC. This gives the protein CASSSTRFSGANVLTF. The full variable domain, completed using reference TRBV5-4 and TRBJ2-6, is ETGVTQSPTHLIKTRGQQVTLRCSSQSGHNTVSWYQQALGQGPQFIFQYYREEENGRGNFPPRFSGLQFPNYSSELNVNALELDDSALYLCASSSTRFSGANVLTFGAGSRLTVL.

The J gene is TRBJ2-7, the V gene TRBV10-1, with D maybe TRBD2 (6 bases). V dropped 2 bases and J dropped 3 bases, with 11 bases sitting between them. The CDR3 covers 14 residues. The germline CDR1 and CDR2 sequences are WNHNN and SYGVQD (reference sequence). The CDR3 reads CASSEIGTLYEQYF. The CDR3 DNA reads TGCGCCAGCAGTGAGATCGGGACTCTCTACGAGCAGTACTTC.

This chain links TRBV7-6 with TRBJ2-1; D is perhaps TRBD1 (5 bases). Germline-derived CDR1 and CDR2 are SGHVS and FNYEAQ. The CDR3 contains 14 residues. The ends were cut back, 1 base at V and 6 bases at J, with 10 bases in the middle. CDR3 DNA: TGTGCCAGCAGCTTAGGACAGCCCGTCAATGAGCAGTTCTTC. This gives the protein CASSLGQPVNEQFF.

This chain joins TRBV6-4 and TRBJ1-1; perhaps TRBD1 as D (5 bases). Trimming stripped 1 base from V and 5 bases from J, with 8 bases between. Germline lookup yields CDR1 MRHNA and CDR2 SNTAGT. The CDR3 is 13 residues long. CDR3 sequence: CASSDWAGTEAFF. The CDR3 DNA follows: TGTGCCAGCAGTGACTGGGCAGGGACTGAAGCTTTCTTT.

The chain joins TRBV19 to TRBJ1-2, with 8 bases lining up with TRBD1. This CDR3 has 14 amino acids. Per germline, CDR1 LNHDA and CDR2 SQIVND (reference sequence). V lost 7 bases to trimming and J lost 4 bases; unmatched junction nucleotides: 8. The CDR3 spells CASTGQGAGYGYTF. CDR3 nucleotides: TGTGCCAGTACCGGGCAGGGGGCCGGCTATGGCTACACCTTC.

V is TRBV9 and J is TRBJ2-3; 7 bases agree with TRBD2. V dropped 5 bases and J dropped 1; count of bases not matched to a gene: 4. The CDR3 is 14 amino acids. Germline CDR1 reads SGDLS; CDR2 reads YYNGEE. The CDR3 DNA is TGTGCCAGCAGGCGAAGCGGGGGCACAGATACGCAGTATTTT. It encodes CASRRSGGTDTQYF.

The chain recombines TRBV28 with TRBJ2-7, with D unresolved. The CDR3 has 16 amino acids. Germline V gene sequence: CDR1 MDHEN, CDR2 SYDVKM. V was pared by 7 bases and J by 2 bases, with 21 bases between. CDR3 amino acids: CASTPLPTPGTYEQYF. The CDR3 coding sequence is TGTGCCAGCACTCCCCTGCCGACGCCAGGAACCTACGAGCAGTACTTC. Using reference TRBV28 and TRBJ2-7 for the parts outside the CDR3, the full variable domain is DVKVTQSSRYLVKRTGEKVFLECVQDMDHENMFWYRQDPGLGLRLIYFSYDVKMKEKGDIPEGYSVSREKKERFSLILESASTNQTSMYLCASTPLPTPGTYEQYFGPGTRLTVT.

The chain links TRBV4-3 to TRBJ2-3, with 14 bases that match TRBD2. Germline V lookup: CDR1 LGHNA, CDR2 YSLEER. With 1 base clipped from V and 6 bases from J, the junction kept 15 bases outside the gene matches. The CDR3 consists of 20 residues. CDR3 DNA: TGCGCCAGCAGCCAAGTAGATCCCAGGACTAGCGGGGGGAGGCGGGATACGCAGTATTTT. Its protein product is CASSQVDPRTSGGRRDTQYF.

The chain employs TRBV5-4 and TRBJ2-7; tentative D call: TRBD2 (6 bases). V gave up 3 bases and J gave up 3 bases, with 19 bases separating them. The CDR3 is made up of 16 amino acids. Germline values: CDR1 SGHNT, CDR2 YYREEE (reference sequence). CDR3 coding DNA: TGTGCCAGCAGCTCCCTAAGGGCGGGGCCTAACTACGAGCAGTACTTC. It specifies CASSSLRAGPNYEQYF.

CDR3 bases: TGTGCCAGCAGCTTTCCGGGTTCTCAAGAGACCCAGTACTTC. It is translated as CASSFPGSQETQYF. The chain couples TRBV11-2 to TRBJ2-5, with D hard to call. The CDR3 runs to 14 residues. V was clipped by 3 bases and J by 2 bases, with 10 bases between them. Looked up from germline, CDR1 is SGHAT and CDR2 is FQNNGV.

This chain connects TRBV7-9 to TRBJ2-7, with D possibly being TRBD1 (6 bases). Germline V gene data show CDR1 as SEHNR and CDR2 as FQNEAQ (reference sequence). The CDR3 runs 14 residues. V lost 4 bases to trimming and J lost 0 bases, with 10 bases between them. CDR3 sequence: CASSYGQHSYEQYF. CDR3 in DNA: TGTGCCAGCAGCTACGGACAGCACTCCTACGAGCAGTACTTC. The complete variable domain, with remaining parts taken from reference TRBV7-9 and TRBJ2-7, reads DTGVSQNPRHKITKRGQNVTFRCDPISEHNRLYWYRQTLGQGPEFLTYFQNEAQLEKSRLLSDRFSAERPKGSFSTLEIQRTEQGDSAMYLCASSYGQHSYEQYFGPGTRLTVT.

V is TRBV25-1 and J is TRBJ2-2; 7 positions agree with TRBD2. With V trimmed by 3 bases and J by 6 bases, 7 bases remained unmatched. CDR1 is MGHDK, CDR2 SYGVNS, per germline. This CDR3 spans 15 amino acids. The DNA of the CDR3 is TGTGCCAGCAGTGACCCTGGGGGGGGAGCCGGGGAGCTGTTTTTT. As protein: CASSDPGGGAGELFF.

This chain links TRBV28 with TRBJ2-1; TRBD1 matches 7 bases. J lost 4 bases, V lost 7 bases, and 13 bases had no gene match. The length of the CDR3 is 16 residues. CDR1 is MDHEN and CDR2 is SYDVKM in the germline V gene. CDR3 DNA sequence: TGTGCCAGCACCCCCGGACAGGAACCGGGTTACAATGAGCAGTTCTTC. Translation gives CASTPGQEPGYNEQFF.

V and J are TRBV18 and TRBJ2-7; TRBD2 matches at 7 bases. The CDR3 has 14 residues. The junction had 7 bases not matched to a gene; V was cut back by 4 bases and J by 4 bases. Looked up from germline, CDR1 is KGHSH and CDR2 is LQKENI. The CDR3 bases are TGTGCCAGCTCACTATCTGCGGGGGATTACGAGCAGTACTTC. It yields the protein CASSLSAGDYEQYF.

The chain's CDR3 is CASSPNTYQPQHF. The DNA for the CDR3 is TGTGCCAGCAGCCCAAATACTTATCAGCCCCAGCATTTT. This sequence joins TRBV7-2 and TRBJ1-5; D unresolved. Germline values: CDR1 SGHTA, CDR2 FQGNSA. V lost 5 bases to trimming and J lost 5 bases, with 10 bases between them. This CDR3 has 13 residues.

The CDR3 protein is CASSYQGVMGLGNTIYF. CDR3 DNA: TGTGCCAGCAGTTATCAGGGTGTAATGGGATTAGGAAACACCATATATTTT. The J gene is TRBJ1-3, the V gene TRBV28, with D perhaps matching TRBD1 (5 bases). The CDR3 loop spans 17 amino acids. CDR1 and CDR2 (germline): MDHEN, SYDVKM. The V gene lost 4 bases and the J gene lost 4 bases, with 20 bases spanning the gap. Together with reference TRBV28 and TRBJ1-3, the CDR3 gives the full variable domain: DVKVTQSSRYLVKRTGEKVFLECVQDMDHENMFWYRQDPGLGLRLIYFSYDVKMKEKGDIPEGYSVSREKKERFSLILESASTNQTSMYLCASSYQGVMGLGNTIYFGEGSWLTVV.

This rearrangement joins TRBV10-3 to TRBJ2-1, with 7 bases aligning to TRBD2. Unmatched junction bases numbered 6, after V lost 10 bases and J lost 0 bases. Germline CDR1 is ENHRY and CDR2 is SYGVKD. This CDR3 comprises 14 residues. The DNA for the CDR3 is TGTGCCACCCTAGCGGAGAGCTCCTACAATGAGCAGTTCTTC. Amino acid sequence: CATLAESSYNEQFF.

V and J are TRBV10-3 and TRBJ2-3, with D perhaps matching TRBD1 (5 bases). The CDR3 length is 14 residues. V lost 3 bases, J lost 3 bases, and 10 bases lay in between. Germline V gene lookup returns CDR1 ENHRY and CDR2 SYGVKD. The CDR3 DNA reads TGTGCCATCAGTGAAGTAGGGGCGACAGATACGCAGTATTTT. Translation: CAISEVGATDTQYF.

The J gene is TRBJ2-3, the V gene TRBV7-3, with TRBD2 matching 8 bases. Germline CDR1 and CDR2: SGHTA and FQGTGA. J gave up 0 bases and V 5 bases, and 1 base lay outside the gene matches. The CDR3 is made up of 14 amino acids. The DNA for the CDR3 is TGTGCCAGCAGCGTAGCGGGGAGCACAGATACGCAGTATTTT. Its protein product is CASSVAGSTDTQYF.

The CDR3 here is CASSLAESSYNEQFF. The CDR3 DNA is TGCGCCAGCAGCTTGGCGGAGAGCTCCTACAATGAGCAGTTCTTC. V usage is TRBV5-1 and J usage is TRBJ2-1; D is uncertain. V lost 0 bases and J 0 bases, leaving 7 bases between the germline ends. The CDR3 spans 15 residues. The germline V gene has CDR1 SGHRS and CDR2 YFSETQ.